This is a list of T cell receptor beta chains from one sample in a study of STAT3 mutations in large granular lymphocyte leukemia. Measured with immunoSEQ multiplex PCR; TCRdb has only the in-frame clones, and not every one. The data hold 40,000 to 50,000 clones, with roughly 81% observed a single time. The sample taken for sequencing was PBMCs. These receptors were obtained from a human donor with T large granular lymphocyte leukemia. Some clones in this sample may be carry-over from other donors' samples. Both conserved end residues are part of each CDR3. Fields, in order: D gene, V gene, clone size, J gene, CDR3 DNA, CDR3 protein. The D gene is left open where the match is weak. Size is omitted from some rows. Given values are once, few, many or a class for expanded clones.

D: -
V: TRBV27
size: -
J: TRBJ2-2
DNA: TGTGCCAGCAAAGATGGATTCAACACCGGGGAGCTGTTTTTT
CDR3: CASKDGFNTGELFF

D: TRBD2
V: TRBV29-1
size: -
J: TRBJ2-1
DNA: TGCAGCGTTGTTTCACTAGCGGGGCTTTCCTACAATGAGCAGTTCTTC
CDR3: CSVVSLAGLSYNEQFF

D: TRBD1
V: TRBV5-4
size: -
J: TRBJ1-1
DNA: TGTGCCAGCAGCGCTCCGGGACAGGGCCACACTGAAGCTTTCTTT
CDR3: CASSAPGQGHTEAFF

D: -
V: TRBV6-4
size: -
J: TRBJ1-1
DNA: TGTGCCAGCAGTGTATCACAGCAGACTGAAGCTTTCTTT
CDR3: CASSVSQQTEAFF

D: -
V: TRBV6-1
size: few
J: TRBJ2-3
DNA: TGTGCCACCGACGGGGACCACACAGATACGCAGTATTTT
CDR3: CATDGDHTDTQYF

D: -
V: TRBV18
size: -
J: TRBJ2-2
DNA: TGTGCCAGCCGACTCCCAGGGGCGGCCACCGGGGAGCTGTTTTTT
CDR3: CASRLPGAATGELFF

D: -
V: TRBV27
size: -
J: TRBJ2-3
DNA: TGTGCCAGCAGTCCGACAGTAACAGATACGCAGTATTTT
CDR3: CASSPTVTDTQYF

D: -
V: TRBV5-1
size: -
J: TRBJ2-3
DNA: TGCGCCAGCAGCTTACAGGGTCTAACTATTAGCACAGATACGCAGTATTTT
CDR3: CASSLQGLTISTDTQYF

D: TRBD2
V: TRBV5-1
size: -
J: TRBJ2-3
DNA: TGCGCCAGCAGCACAGCCAAACTAGCGGGGGGGCGGAGGACAGATACGCAGTATTTT
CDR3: CASSTAKLAGGRRTDTQYF

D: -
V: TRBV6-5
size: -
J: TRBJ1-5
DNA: TGTGCCAGCAGTTTTAACGCTGGGGCCTATCAGCCCCAGCATTTT
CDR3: CASSFNAGAYQPQHF

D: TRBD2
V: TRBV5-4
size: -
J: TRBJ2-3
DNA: TGTGCCAGCAGCTTGCAGCGGGGGGGCACAGATACGCAGTATTTT
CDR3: CASSLQRGGTDTQYF

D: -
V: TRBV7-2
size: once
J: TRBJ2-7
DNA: TGTGCCAGCAGTTATCAGCAGGGAATTGGCGAGCAGTACTTC
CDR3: CASSYQQGIGEQYF

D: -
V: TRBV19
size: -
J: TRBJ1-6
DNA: TGTGCCAGTAGTATATCATCCTCCTATAATTCACCCCTCCACTTT
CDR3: CASSISSSYNSPLHF

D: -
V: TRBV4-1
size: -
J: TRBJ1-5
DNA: TGCGCCAGCAGCCAAGAGGGAAAAGATCAGCCCCAGCATTTT
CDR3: CASSQEGKDQPQHF

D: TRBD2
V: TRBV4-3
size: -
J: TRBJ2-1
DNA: TGCGCCAGCAGCCAAGTCCCCGGGACTAGCGATAGCTACAATGAGCAGTTCTTC
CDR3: CASSQVPGTSDSYNEQFF

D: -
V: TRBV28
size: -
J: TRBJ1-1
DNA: TGTGCCAGCAGTCGATACAGACAGACATCGAACACTGAAGCTTTCTTT
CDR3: CASSRYRQTSNTEAFF

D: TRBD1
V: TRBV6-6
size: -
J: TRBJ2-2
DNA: TGTGCCAGCAGACGGACAGGGGTTCATCCCGGGGAGCTGTTTTTT
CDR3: CASRRTGVHPGELFF

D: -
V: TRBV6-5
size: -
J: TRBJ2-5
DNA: TGTGCCAGCAGTTACTCGATTACTTCGTACCAAGAGACCCAGTACTTC
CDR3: CASSYSITSYQETQYF

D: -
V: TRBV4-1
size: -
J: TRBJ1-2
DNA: TGCGCCAGCAGCCAAGTCGGGCGGGCGGACTATGGCTACACCTTC
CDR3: CASSQVGRADYGYTF

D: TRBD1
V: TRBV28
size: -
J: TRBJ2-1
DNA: TGTGCCAGCAGTTCGGGACAGGGATCCTACAATGAGCAGTTCTTC
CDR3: CASSSGQGSYNEQFF

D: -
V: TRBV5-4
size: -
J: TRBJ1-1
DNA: TGTGCCAGCAGCTTGGGTGGGGGCGGTGAAGCTTTCTTT
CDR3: CASSLGGGGEAFF

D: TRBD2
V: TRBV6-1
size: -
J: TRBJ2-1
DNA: TGTGCCAGCAGTGCCGGGACTAGCGTCTACAATGAGCAGTTCTTC
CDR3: CASSAGTSVYNEQFF

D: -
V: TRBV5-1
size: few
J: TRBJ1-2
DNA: TGCGCCAGCAGCTTCCAGGGGATAGGTGGCTACACCTTC
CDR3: CASSFQGIGGYTF

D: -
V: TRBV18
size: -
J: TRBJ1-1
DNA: TGTGCCAGCTCACCACGTTCAGGGATCCACACTGAAGCTTTCTTT
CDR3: CASSPRSGIHTEAFF

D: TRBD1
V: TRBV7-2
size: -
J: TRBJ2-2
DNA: TGTGCCAGCAGCTCATTGGACAGGGTGGTCCCCGGGGAGCTGTTTTTT
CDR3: CASSSLDRVVPGELFF

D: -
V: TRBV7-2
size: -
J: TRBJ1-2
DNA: TGTGCCAGCACACGCACAGCGTACTGGCGGGGCTACACCTTC
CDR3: CASTRTAYWRGYTF

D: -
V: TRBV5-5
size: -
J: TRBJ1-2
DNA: TGTGCCAGCAGCTTGATCCCCCCCTATGGCTACACCTTC
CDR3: CASSLIPPYGYTF

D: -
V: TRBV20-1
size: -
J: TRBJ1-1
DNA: TGCAGTGCTAGTTTCACTGAAGCTTTCTTT
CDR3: CSASFTEAFF

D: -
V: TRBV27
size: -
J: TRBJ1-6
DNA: TGTGCCAGCAGTTTACGGGGTTACGCAGCCGACTATAATTCACCCCTCCACTTT
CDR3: CASSLRGYAADYNSPLHF

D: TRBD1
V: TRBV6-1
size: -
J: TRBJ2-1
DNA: TGTGCCAGCAGTACGACAGGGGAGAAATACAATGAGCAGTTCTTC
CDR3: CASSTTGEKYNEQFF

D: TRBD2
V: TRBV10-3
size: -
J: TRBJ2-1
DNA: TGTGCCACAACCGGGACTAGCAGCCTTGAGCAGTTCTTC
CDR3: CATTGTSSLEQFF

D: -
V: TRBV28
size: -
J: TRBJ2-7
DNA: TGTGCCAGCACCCATTCAGGGTTAAGTTACGAGCAGTACTTC
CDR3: CASTHSGLSYEQYF

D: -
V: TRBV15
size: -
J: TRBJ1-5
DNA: TGTGCCACCAGCAGAGATCGGTATCAGCCCCAGCATTTT
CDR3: CATSRDRYQPQHF

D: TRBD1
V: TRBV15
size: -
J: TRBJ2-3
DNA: TGTGCCACCAGCAGTTTACAGGGGTCTGTAGATACGCAGTATTTT
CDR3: CATSSLQGSVDTQYF

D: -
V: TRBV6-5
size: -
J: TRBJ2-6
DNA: TGTGCCAGCAGCTCGCCGGCAGTTGGGGCCAACGTCCTGACTTTC
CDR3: CASSSPAVGANVLTF

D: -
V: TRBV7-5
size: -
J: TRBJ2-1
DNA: TGTGTCAGAAGCTTAGTATCATGCCCAAGGGCGATGTACAATGAGCAGTTCTTC
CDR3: CVRSLVSCPRAMYNEQFF

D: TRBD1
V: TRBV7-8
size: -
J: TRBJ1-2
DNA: TGTGCCAGCAGCCCCCGGACAGGCAGAGATTATGGCTACACCTTC
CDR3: CASSPRTGRDYGYTF

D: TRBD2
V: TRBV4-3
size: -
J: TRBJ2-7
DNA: TGCGCCAGCAGCCAAGATGCTAGCGGGGGGGCGTTGTCCTACGAGCAGTACTTC
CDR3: CASSQDASGGALSYEQYF

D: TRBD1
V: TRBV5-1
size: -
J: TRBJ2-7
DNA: TGCGCCAGCAGCCTGGGACAGGGTTTGAACGAGCAGTACTTC
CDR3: CASSLGQGLNEQYF

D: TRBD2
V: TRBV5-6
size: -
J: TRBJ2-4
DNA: TGTGCCAGCAGGCCTAGGGCTAGCGGGGGGGCCAAAAACATTCAGTACTTC
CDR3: CASRPRASGGAKNIQYF

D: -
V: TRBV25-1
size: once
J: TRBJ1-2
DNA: TGTGCCAGCAGTGCACCGGGACGGTACTATGGCTACACCTTC
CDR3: CASSAPGRYYGYTF

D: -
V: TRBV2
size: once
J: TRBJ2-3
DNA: TGTGCCAGCCTCCCGTGGGGCACAGATACGCAGTATTTT
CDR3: CASLPWGTDTQYF

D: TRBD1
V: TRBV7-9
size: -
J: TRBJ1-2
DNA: TGTGCCAGCAGCTCAGGGACAGGGGGCGTTGGCTACACCTTC
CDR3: CASSSGTGGVGYTF

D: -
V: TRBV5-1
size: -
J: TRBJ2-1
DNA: TGCGCCAGCAGCCGTTCTTCCGAAGGGCTCGGGAATGAGCAGTTCTTC
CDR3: CASSRSSEGLGNEQFF

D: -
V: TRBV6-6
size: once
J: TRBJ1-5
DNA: TGTGCCAGCAGTTACTTGGGCCAGCCCCAGCATTTT
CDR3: CASSYLGQPQHF

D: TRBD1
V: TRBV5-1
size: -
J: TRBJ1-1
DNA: TGCGCCAGCAGCTCACAGGGGGTAGACACTGAAGCTTTCTTT
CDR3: CASSSQGVDTEAFF